What follows are 14 T cell receptor beta chains derived from one specimen sequenced in a study of cytomegalovirus exposure and HLA in healthy donors. 60 Vbeta and 13 Jbeta primers were used in PCR. This table comes from immunoSEQ multiplex PCR, and its TCRdb copy is limited to in-frame clones, with some not included. This repertoire shows roughly 34,000 clones, 65% to 70% found once; its top ten account for 10%. The material sequenced was PBMCs. The receptors stem from a man aged 35 to 55 in good health and CMV-seropositive.

The J gene is TRBJ2-6, the V gene TRBV5-5, with a possible D match to TRBD2 (7 bases). Per the germline V gene, CDR1 is SGHKS and CDR2 is YYEKEE (reference sequence). The CDR3 runs 17 residues. Trimming pared 0 bases from V and 2 bases from J, leaving 12 bases between. The DNA of the CDR3 is TGTGCCAGCAGCTTGGAGGGGGGGGGTGCTGGGGCCAACGTCCTGACTTTC. Amino acid sequence: CASSLEGGGAGANVLTF.

In the case of this clone: At one of its ends the junction is not consistent with the germline gene, which may arise from a read error. Other DNA sequences within the sample encode an identical CDR3. V is TRBV19 and J is TRBJ1-1; D unclear. The CDR3 contains 14 residues. Germline V gives CDR1 LNHDA, CDR2 SQIVND (reference sequence). CDR3 nucleotides: TGCGCCAGTAGTATACCGGCAGCTAGCACTGAAGCTTTCTTT. This codes for CASSIPAASTEAFF.

This clone was seen a handful of times. V usage is TRBV5-4 and J usage is TRBJ1-4; maybe TRBD1 (5 bases). Trimming took off 4 bases at V and 13 bases at J, with 23 bases between the two ends. CDR3 length: 15 amino acids. The germline CDR1 and CDR2 sequences are SGHNT and YYREEE (reference sequence). The CDR3 reads CASSPDGETDRGLFF. CDR3 bases: TGTGCCAGCAGCCCGGATGGTGAGACAGATAGGGGACTGTTTTTT.

This clone has more than one count but fewer than ten. The rearrangement uses TRBV29-1 and TRBJ2-1; the D gene is possibly TRBD1 (6 bases). Trimming shortened V by 5 bases and J by 1 base, and 15 bases separated the two germline ends. There are 15 residues in the CDR3. Germline CDR1 SQVTM, CDR2 ANQGSEA. CDR3 sequence: CSVTGHGTSYNEQFF. CDR3 nucleotides: TGCAGCGTTACGGGACATGGGACGTCCTACAATGAGCAGTTCTTC.

The chain couples TRBV5-1 to TRBJ1-4; no firm D call. Germline V gives CDR1 SGHRS, CDR2 YFSETQ. V was cut by 3 bases and J by 5 bases, with 14 bases left in between. The CDR3 contains 15 residues. The CDR3 DNA follows: TGCGCCAGCAGCTCATCCCTCGCCGGGAATGAAAAACTGTTTTTT. Protein sequence: CASSSSLAGNEKLFF.

This clone showed up just a few times. The V gene is TRBV15, the J gene TRBJ2-7, with TRBD1 matching 8 bases. With V trimmed by 1 base and J by 3 bases, 11 bases remained unmatched. CDR3 length: 17 amino acids. CDR1 is LNHNV, CDR2 YYDKDF, per germline (reference sequence). The CDR3 coding sequence is TGTGCCACCAGCAGAGGTGCTGACAGGGGTGCCTTCTACGAGCAGTACTTC. It specifies CATSRGADRGAFYEQYF.

There are a few counts of this clone. The chain carries TRBV29-1 and TRBJ2-5, with D possibly matching TRBD1 (7 bases). Deletions cut 4 bases from V and 5 bases from J, with 14 bases between. The CDR3 has 13 residues. Looked up from germline, CDR1 is SQVTM and CDR2 is ANQGSEA. The CDR3 nucleotides are TGCAGCGTTGGTTTAGCAGGGGGGGAGACCCAGTACTTC. Translation gives CSVGLAGGETQYF.

This chain uses TRBV6-1 with TRBJ1-4; D uncertain. Germline V gene lookup returns CDR1 MNHNS and CDR2 SASEGT. With 6 bases removed from V and 0 bases from J, the gap between germline ends came to 8 bases. The CDR3 is 14 amino acids. CDR3 loop: CASRRGATNEKLFF. DNA of the CDR3: TGTGCCAGCAGACGCGGCGCAACTAATGAAAAACTGTTTTTT.

This chain connects TRBV10-3 to TRBJ2-1; D call uncertain. CDR3 size: 13 residues. Germline V lookup: CDR1 ENHRY, CDR2 SYGVKD. V was shortened by 7 bases and J by 2 bases, with 9 bases between the two germline ends. The CDR3 bases are TGTGCCATCAACCCAGGAACCTACAATGAGCAGTTCTTC. Translating it yields CAINPGTYNEQFF.

The chain employs TRBV5-8 and TRBJ2-4, with no clear D. The germline gives CDR1 SGHTS, CDR2 YDEGEE. The CDR3 has 12 residues. The V end lost 2 bases, the J end lost 6 bases, and 6 bases lay between the germline ends. The CDR3: CASSFRSNIQYF. The CDR3 DNA sequence: TGTGCCAGCAGCTTCAGATCAAACATTCAGTACTTC.

The chain couples TRBV2 to TRBJ1-2; D is ambiguous. CDR1 and CDR2 from the germline V gene are SNHLY and FYNNEI. CDR3 length: 13 residues. The germline V and J ends were trimmed by 1 base and 7 bases, with 10 bases remaining between them. The CDR3 DNA follows: TGTGCCAGCAGTGAAGGAACAGTTAGTGGCTACACCTTC. As protein: CASSEGTVSGYTF.

The gene calls are TRBV7-8 and TRBJ2-2, with unresolved D. Germline V gene data show CDR1 as SGHVS and CDR2 as FQNEAQ. The CDR3 has 15 amino acids. The V end lost 1 base, the J end lost 4 bases, and 10 bases lay between the germline ends. The CDR3 region is CASSLEVLATGELFF. CDR3 bases: TGTGCCAGCAGCTTAGAGGTCTTAGCCACCGGGGAGCTGTTTTTT. Combining the CDR3 with reference TRBV7-8 and TRBJ2-2 gives the whole variable domain GAGVSQSPRYKVAKRGQDVALRCDPISGHVSLFWYQQALGQGPEFLTYFQNEAQLDKSGLPSDRFFAERPEGSVSTLKIQRTQQEDSAVYLCASSLEVLATGELFFGEGSRLTVL.

The chain has TRBV9 and TRBJ2-1, with TRBD2 identical over 9 bases. Germline lookup yields CDR1 SGDLS and CDR2 YYNGEE. The CDR3 runs to 15 residues. Unmatched junction bases numbered 8, after V lost 4 bases and J lost 6 bases. The CDR3 sequence is CASSLETSGTNEQFF. CDR3 bases: TGTGCCAGCAGCCTGGAGACTAGCGGAACCAATGAGCAGTTCTTC.

This chain joins TRBV11-3 and TRBJ2-1; D call uncertain. The CDR3 spans 13 residues. Trimming shortened V by 2 bases and J by 12 bases, and 14 bases separated the two germline ends. CDR1 and CDR2 from the germline V gene are SGHNT and YENEEA. The CDR3, as DNA: TGTGCCAGCAGCTTAATCAGTTTTTCGGGGCAGTTCTTC. Translated: CASSLISFSGQFF.